Sequencing of this TCR beta chain was carried out in a study of CD4 T cells in relation to SARS-CoV-2 and coronaviruses. Findings and caveats of the study: The cross-reactivity analysis covered only spike protein, not other viral proteins.

Sequencing used immunoSEQ multiplex PCR; TCRdb keeps in-frame clones, though not all of them. The table has 40,000 or so clones, 82% seen once. The CDR3 has 14 residues. Germline V gives CDR1 LGHDT, CDR2 YNNKEL (reference sequence). Trimming cost V 5 bases and J 9 bases; bases outside gene matches: 7. This clone was seen once. Its specificity is unknown. The gene calls are TRBV3-1 (or the pseudogene TRBV3-2) and TRBJ2-1; TRBD2 agrees at 10 bases. The sample taken for sequencing was naive CD4+ T cells from PBMCs, cultured in vitro. The sample's subset: naive CD4+ T cells isolated by negative enrichment. This TCR derives from an adult with COVID-19. The DNA of the CDR3 is TGTGCCAGCAGCTTAGCGGGAGGAGTGCCTGAGCAGTTCTTC. Its protein is CASSLAGGVPEQFF.